Below, 26 T cell receptor beta chains from the same sample are listed, as sequenced in a study of T cell repertoires in cytomegalovirus infection. One entry per CDR3 protein results from TCRdb running MiXCR on the reads. The sample lists approximately 180,000 distinct CDR3 sequences, approximately 18% occurring once. The sequenced sample was CD8+ T cells from PBMCs. The origin of the receptors is a human donor in good health (CMV status not recorded). Some clones in this sample may be carry-over from other donors' samples.

V is TRBV6-5 and J is TRBJ2-7, with D possibly matching TRBD1 (5 bases). Looked up from germline, CDR1 is MNHEY and CDR2 is SVGAGI. The CDR3 has 12 amino acids. The V end lost 6 bases, the J end lost 5 bases, and 11 bases lay between the germline ends. The CDR3 DNA reads as TGTGCCAGCAGAACCCAGGGCCACGAGCAGTACTTC. Amino acids: CASRTQGHEQYF.

This clonotype was seen only a few times. The chain recombines TRBV9 with TRBJ2-1; D uncertain. Trimming left V 3 bases short and J 5 bases short, with 6 bases between. The CDR3 covers 12 residues. CDR1 and CDR2 (germline): SGDLS, YYNGEE. The CDR3, as DNA: TGTGCCAGCAGCGACCGTAACAATGAGCAGTTCTTC. This gives the protein CASSDRNNEQFF.

CDR3 in amino acids: CASRPDSLGEQYF. CDR3 DNA sequence: TGTGCCAGCAGACCGGACAGCCTGGGGGAGCAGTACTTC. The chain joins TRBV2 to TRBJ2-7; possible D gene TRBD1, 6 bases. CDR3 length: 13 residues. Per germline, CDR1 SNHLY and CDR2 FYNNEI. Trimming stripped 6 bases from V and 7 bases from J, with 16 bases between.

This sequence joins TRBV7-6 and TRBJ1-1; D not certain. The CDR3 is 15 amino acids. Between the trimmed V and J ends, which lost 2 bases and 0 bases, there was a span of 10 bases. CDR1 is SGHVS and CDR2 is FNYEAQ in the germline V gene. As DNA, the CDR3 is TGTGCCAGCAGCTTAAGTGGTAGCATGAACACTGAAGCTTTCTTT. This translates into CASSLSGSMNTEAFF.

This clonotype was seen more than once but under ten times. This rearrangement joins TRBV4-1 to TRBJ2-6; 7 bases line up with TRBD1. The CDR3 consists of 17 residues. V lost 3 bases and J lost 4; bases outside the gene matches: 9. Germline CDR1 is MGHRA and CDR2 is YSYEKL. The CDR3 sequence is CASSQDATGVGANVLTF. The CDR3 bases are TGCGCCAGCAGCCAGGACGCTACAGGGGTCGGGGCCAACGTCCTGACTTTC.

This chain connects TRBV12-3 or TRBV12-4 to TRBJ2-7; D is undetermined. The CDR3 loop spans 12 amino acids. V lost 6 bases and J 4 bases, leaving 10 bases between the germline ends. This CDR3 is CASSPAPYEQYF. Written as DNA, the CDR3 is TGTGCCAGCAGCCCCGCCCCTTACGAGCAGTACTTC.

This clonotype was detected a few times. V and J are TRBV7-2 and TRBJ2-3, with TRBD2 as a possible D gene (6 bases). Germline assignment: CDR1 SGHTA and CDR2 FQGNSA. V was trimmed by 4 bases and J by 1 base, leaving 12 bases between them. The CDR3 spans 15 residues. Written as DNA, the CDR3 is TGTGCCAGCAGCTACGGGACTCTACGCACAGATACGCAGTATTTT. Its translation: CASSYGTLRTDTQYF.

This clonotype was counted between two and nine times. This sequence joins TRBV6-5 and TRBJ1-1; a possible D gene is TRBD1 (5 bases). Germline CDR1 is MNHEY and CDR2 is SVGAGI. The ends were cut back, 2 bases at V and 0 bases at J, with 16 bases in the middle. The CDR3 runs to 17 residues. The CDR3 nucleotides read TGTGCCAGCAGTTACCTGGGGGAGGGGAACATGAACACTGAAGCTTTCTTT. It yields the protein CASSYLGEGNMNTEAFF.

This clonotype was detected only a few times. The rearrangement uses TRBV4-3 and TRBJ2-7, with a tentative D call TRBD1 (5 bases). CDR1 and CDR2 from the germline V gene are LGHNA and YSLEER. Trimming left V 0 bases short and J 0 bases short, with 15 bases between. The CDR3 loop spans 17 amino acids. The CDR3: CASSQDTGTFSSYEQYF. For the CDR3, the DNA is TGCGCCAGCAGCCAAGATACAGGTACCTTTAGCTCCTACGAGCAGTACTTC.

The chain recombines TRBV6-2 or TRBV6-3 with TRBJ2-5, with 7 bases that match TRBD1. Trimming removed 4 bases from V and 1 base from J; junction bases left unmatched: 6. Germline V gene data show CDR1 as MNHEY and CDR2 as SVGEGT. The CDR3 is 15 amino acids. CDR3 bases: TGTGCCAGCAGTTCCGAATGGGACAGCCAAGAGACCCAGTACTTC. Translated: CASSSEWDSQETQYF.

V gene TRBV7-6 combines with J gene TRBJ2-5, with D unresolved. The V gene lost 1 base and the J gene lost 2 bases, with 11 bases spanning the gap. Germline lookup yields CDR1 SGHVS and CDR2 FNYEAQ. The CDR3 is 15 amino acids. In DNA, the CDR3 is TGTGCCAGCAGCTTAGGCCGACGATTACAAGAGACCCAGTACTTC. This sequence encodes CASSLGRRLQETQYF.

This clonotype has just a few counts. The V gene is TRBV20-1, the J gene TRBJ2-3; no clear D. The CDR3 sequence is 12 residues long. V was cut by 5 bases and J by 2 bases, with 8 bases left in between. Germline V gene lookup returns CDR1 DFQATT and CDR2 SNEGSKA (reference sequence). The CDR3 protein is CSAVRLTDTQYF. DNA of the CDR3: TGCAGTGCTGTAAGGCTCACAGATACGCAGTATTTT.

This chain uses TRBV12-3 or TRBV12-4 with TRBJ2-7; D may match TRBD1 or TRBD2 (5 bases each). The CDR3 has 16 residues. Trimming stripped 1 base from V and 4 bases from J, with 17 bases between. For the CDR3, the DNA is TGTGCCAGCAGTTTAGGGGGGTGGGACCGGTCGTACGAGCAGTACTTC. As protein: CASSLGGWDRSYEQYF.

V gene TRBV14 combines with J gene TRBJ2-1; D could derive from TRBD1 or TRBD2 (5 bases each). Per germline, CDR1 SGHDN and CDR2 FVKESK. This CDR3 has 17 amino acids. Trimming pared 0 bases from V and 7 bases from J, leaving 19 bases between. The CDR3 nucleotides are TGTGCCAGCAGCCAAGATGGGGCTAGGAGGATGAGGAATGAGCAGTTCTTC. This encodes CASSQDGARRMRNEQFF.

This clonotype was observed at least ten times. This chain connects TRBV7-9 to TRBJ1-6, with a weak D call TRBD1 (5 bases). This CDR3 spans 16 amino acids. CDR1 is SEHNR and CDR2 is FQNEAQ in the germline V gene (reference sequence). Trimming cost V 2 bases and J 10 bases, with 18 bases left between them. CDR3 DNA: TGTGCCAGCAGCTTACACGACAGAGGACTGGGCTCACCCCTCCACTTT. It translates to CASSLHDRGLGSPLHF.

The V gene is TRBV6-2 or TRBV6-3, the J gene TRBJ2-2, with D maybe TRBD1 (5 bases). Germline V gene lookup returns CDR1 MNHEY and CDR2 SVGEGT. Trimming removed 2 bases at V and 4 bases at J, with 8 bases between. The CDR3 spans 14 residues. CDR3 in amino acids: CASSYVDSTGELFF. In nucleotides, the CDR3 is TGTGCCAGCAGTTACGTCGACAGCACCGGGGAGCTGTTTTTT.

This clonotype was counted a few times. V and J are TRBV7-3 and TRBJ1-4; the D is unclear. The V gene lost 6 bases and the J gene lost 2 bases, with 22 bases spanning the gap. This CDR3 spans 18 amino acids. Germline assignment: CDR1 SGHTA and CDR2 FQGTGA. For the CDR3, the DNA is TGTGCCAGCAGTTCTCACCCGGAAAGGAGATGTACTAATGAAAAACTGTTTTTT. Protein product: CASSSHPERRCTNEKLFF.

This chain links TRBV12-3 or TRBV12-4 with TRBJ1-2, with unresolved D. The V end was cut by 2 bases, the J end by 5 bases, with 9 bases between. This CDR3 has 13 residues. The CDR3 loop reads CASSLQSGYGYTF. CDR3 DNA sequence: TGTGCCAGCAGTTTACAATCGGGGTATGGCTACACCTTC.

This clonotype was recorded a few times. The chain couples TRBV28 to TRBJ2-1, with 9 bases fitting TRBD2. The CDR3 is made up of 16 amino acids. CDR1 is MDHEN and CDR2 is SYDVKM in the germline V gene. The ends lost 2 bases at V and 3 bases at J; junction bases unmatched: 5. CDR3 sequence: CASSLRGGAGYNEQFF. DNA for the CDR3: TGTGCCAGCAGTTTACGCGGGGGGGCTGGCTACAATGAGCAGTTCTTC.

The chain joins TRBV6-2 or TRBV6-3 to TRBJ1-1; no clear D gene. The CDR3 contains 15 residues. Trimming took off 7 bases at V and 0 bases at J, with 15 bases between the two ends. CDR1 MNHEY and CDR2 SVGEGT come from the germline V gene. CDR3 DNA: TGTGCCAGCAACCCGGTTAAAACTTTGAACACTGAAGCTTTCTTT. It is translated as CASNPVKTLNTEAFF.

In this sample, this clonotype turned up a few times. The chain couples TRBV4-2 to TRBJ1-1; tentatively, D is TRBD1 (6 bases). The CDR3 loop spans 14 amino acids. V gave up 4 bases and J gave up 2 bases, with 11 bases separating them. Germline CDR1 is LGHNA and CDR2 is YNFKEQ. CDR3 in DNA: TGTGCCAGCAGCCCTGGGACATTCAACACTGAAGCTTTCTTT. Translated, it gives CASSPGTFNTEAFF.

This clonotype was seen only a few times. This chain joins TRBV7-2 and TRBJ2-5; tentative D call: TRBD1 (5 bases). The germline V gene encodes CDR1 SGHTA and CDR2 FQGNSA. This CDR3 comprises 16 residues. Between the trimmed V and J ends, which lost 1 base and 1 base, there was a span of 13 bases. For the CDR3, the DNA is TGTGCCAGCAGCTTAGGCGTACAGGTAGTCCAAGAGACCCAGTACTTC. This sequence encodes CASSLGVQVVQETQYF.

This clonotype has a handful of counts. The rearrangement links TRBV28 to TRBJ1-1; TRBD1 matches at 7 bases. Germline CDR1 and CDR2: MDHEN and SYDVKM. The CDR3 is 15 residues long. The V gene end was trimmed by 5 bases and the J gene end by 2 bases; junction bases not matched to a gene: 8. The CDR3: CASSPMTGPNTEAFF. As DNA, the CDR3 is TGTGCCAGCAGTCCAATGACAGGGCCCAACACTGAAGCTTTCTTT.

The table lists this clonotype with a few counts. This sequence joins TRBV12-5 and TRBJ1-2; D is undetermined. In germline, CDR1 is LGHNT, CDR2 FRNRAP. The CDR3 runs 15 residues. V lost 4 bases and J lost 3, with 15 bases in between. For the CDR3, the DNA is TGTGCTAGTGGTTCCTCAGAATTTCCCTACTATGGCTACACCTTC. Protein product: CASGSSEFPYYGYTF.

The chain employs TRBV12-3 or TRBV12-4 and TRBJ2-1, with 12 bases that match TRBD2. Trimming cost V 7 bases and J 8 bases; bases outside gene matches: 9. The CDR3 consists of 15 residues. The CDR3 DNA sequence: TGTGCCAGCAACCAGCCTAGCGGGGGGGCGCATGAGCAGTTCTTC. This encodes CASNQPSGGAHEQFF.

DNA for the CDR3: TGTGCCAGCAGCTTAATCGGCGGGGGGACTAGCAGCGACGAGCAGTACTTC. Translating gives CASSLIGGGTSSDEQYF. The chain links TRBV7-9 to TRBJ2-7, with 9 bases identical to TRBD2. V shed 2 bases and J 5 bases; nucleotides not matched to a gene: 13. This CDR3 has 17 residues. CDR1 is SEHNR, CDR2 FQNEAQ, per germline (reference sequence).